This T cell receptor (beta chain) appears in the sequencing data of a study of CD8+CD57+ T cells in acquired aplastic anemia. Study findings and constraints: Patients and controls turned out to have more than 25 CD8+ CDR3 sequences in common.

The CDR3 has 15 residues. Trimming cost V 5 bases and J 2 bases, with 14 bases left between them. About this clonotype: Antigen: not known.

For CDR3 and TCR beta VDJ profiling, genomic DNA was the template used. From the reads, TCRdb called clonotypes with MiXCR, one entry per CDR3 protein. The profile covers hundreds of thousands of distinct CDR3 sequences, with roughly 64% appearing a single time and under 5% taken by the ten largest. The TCR sequence derives from a human donor in good health, serving as a control. The sample was sorted CD4+, CD8+, or CD8+CD57+ T cells (not recorded which) from PBMCs. This chain connects TRBV12-3 or TRBV12-4 to TRBJ2-3; D is undetermined. In DNA, the CDR3 is TGTGCCAGCAGTGCGTCGGGCGGATTCACAGATACGCAGTATTTT. This codes for CASSASGGFTDTQYF.